The table lists the clone carrying this TCR beta chain with a few counts. The CDR3 is 12 residues long. The V end was cut by 5 bases, the J end by 2 bases, with 4 bases between. Germline V CDR1 and CDR2: LGHNT, FRNRAP. This sample is drawn from a study of blood T cell repertoires in COVID-19. As for the study in general: Samples came from the United States, Italy and Spain, spanning acute and convalescent COVID-19. The analysed material was cDNA or gDNA that came from T cells, B-cell-depleted T cells, or PBMCs.

In the original workflow: Amplification of reference gene primers provided the estimated nucleated cell counts. Profiling relied on immunoSEQ multiplex PCR, and the TCRdb table lists in-frame clones only, not all of them. V and J calls plus clone size are reproduced from that table; the DNA served to infer D and trimming. Here the sample spans some 100,000 clones, about 90% being singletons. This receptor was taken from a man aged 25 to 45 in a cohort sampled during active COVID-19. The sample taken for sequencing was peripheral blood. V gene TRBV12-5 combines with J gene TRBJ1-3; no clear D. The CDR3 nucleotides are TGTGCTAGTGGTGAGGCTGGAAACACCATATATTTT. This sequence encodes CASGEAGNTIYF.